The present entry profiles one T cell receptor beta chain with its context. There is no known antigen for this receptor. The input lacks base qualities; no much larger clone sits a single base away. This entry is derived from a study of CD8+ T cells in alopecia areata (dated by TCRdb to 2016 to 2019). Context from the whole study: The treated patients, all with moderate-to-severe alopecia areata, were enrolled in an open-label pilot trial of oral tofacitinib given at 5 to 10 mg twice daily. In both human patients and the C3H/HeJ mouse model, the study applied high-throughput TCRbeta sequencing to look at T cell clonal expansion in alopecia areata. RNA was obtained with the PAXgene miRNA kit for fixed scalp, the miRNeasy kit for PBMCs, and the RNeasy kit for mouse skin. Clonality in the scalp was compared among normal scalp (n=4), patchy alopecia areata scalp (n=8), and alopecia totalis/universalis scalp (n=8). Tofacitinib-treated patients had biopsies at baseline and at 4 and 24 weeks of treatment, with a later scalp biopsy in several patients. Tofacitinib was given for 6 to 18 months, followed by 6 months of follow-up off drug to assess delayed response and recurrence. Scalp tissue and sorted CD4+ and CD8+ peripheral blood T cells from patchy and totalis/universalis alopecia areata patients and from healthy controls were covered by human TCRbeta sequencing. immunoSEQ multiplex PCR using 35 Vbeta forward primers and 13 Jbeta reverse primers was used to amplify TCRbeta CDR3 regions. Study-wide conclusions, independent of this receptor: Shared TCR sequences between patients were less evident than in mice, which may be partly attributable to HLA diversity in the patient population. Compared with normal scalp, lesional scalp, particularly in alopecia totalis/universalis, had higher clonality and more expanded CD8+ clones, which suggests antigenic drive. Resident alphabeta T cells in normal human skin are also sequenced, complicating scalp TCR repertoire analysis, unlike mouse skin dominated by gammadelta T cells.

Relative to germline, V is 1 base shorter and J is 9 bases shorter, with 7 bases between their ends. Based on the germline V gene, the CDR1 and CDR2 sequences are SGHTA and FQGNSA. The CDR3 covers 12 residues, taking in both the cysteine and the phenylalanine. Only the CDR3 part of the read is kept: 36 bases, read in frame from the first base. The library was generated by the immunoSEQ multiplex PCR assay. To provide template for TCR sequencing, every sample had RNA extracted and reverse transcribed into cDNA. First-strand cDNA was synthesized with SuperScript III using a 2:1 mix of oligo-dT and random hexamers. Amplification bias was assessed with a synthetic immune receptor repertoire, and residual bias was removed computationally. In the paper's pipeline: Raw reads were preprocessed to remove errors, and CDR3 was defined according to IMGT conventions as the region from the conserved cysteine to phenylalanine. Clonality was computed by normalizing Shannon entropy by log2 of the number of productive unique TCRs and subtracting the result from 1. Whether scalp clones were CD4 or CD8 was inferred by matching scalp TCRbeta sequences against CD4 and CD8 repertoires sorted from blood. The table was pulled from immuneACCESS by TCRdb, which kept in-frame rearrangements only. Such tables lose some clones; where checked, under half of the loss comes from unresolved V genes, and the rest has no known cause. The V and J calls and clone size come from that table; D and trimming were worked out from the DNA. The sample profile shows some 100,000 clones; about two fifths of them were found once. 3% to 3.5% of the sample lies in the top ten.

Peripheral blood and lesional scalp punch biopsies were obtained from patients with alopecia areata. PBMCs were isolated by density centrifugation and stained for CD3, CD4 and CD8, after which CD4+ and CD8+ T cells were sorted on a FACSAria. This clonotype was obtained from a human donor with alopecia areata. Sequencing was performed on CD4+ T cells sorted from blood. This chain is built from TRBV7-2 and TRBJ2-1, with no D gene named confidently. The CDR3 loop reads CASSLVATEQFF. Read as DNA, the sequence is TGTGCCAGCAGCTTAGTGGCCACTGAGCAGTTCTTC.